A few counts support the clone carrying this TCR beta chain. The antigen is unknown. This entry is derived from a study of blood T cells in healthy people across ages. Study-wide results and limits: More naive CD4+ cells and higher diversity marked long-lived donors relative to aged donors.

The use of a sample-barcoded 5' primer and a J-beta primer mix characterized a second PCR of about 6 to 12 cycles. Each CDR3 protein gets one entry after TCRdb re-called the 5' RACE reads with MiXCR. The table records hundreds of thousands of distinct CDR3 sequences, 20% to 25% of them present only once. V was pared by 8 bases and J by 0 bases, with 3 bases of the junction left unmatched. The CDR3 covers 13 residues. Germline CDR1 reads LNHNV; CDR2 reads YYDKDF (reference sequence). The source is a man in his 70s in good health. The chain links TRBV15 to TRBJ2-7; 8 nucleotides agree with TRBD1. The sample consisted of blood. CDR3 DNA: TGTGCCACCGCGGGACAGGACTCCTACGAGCAGTACTTC. Protein: CATAGQDSYEQYF.